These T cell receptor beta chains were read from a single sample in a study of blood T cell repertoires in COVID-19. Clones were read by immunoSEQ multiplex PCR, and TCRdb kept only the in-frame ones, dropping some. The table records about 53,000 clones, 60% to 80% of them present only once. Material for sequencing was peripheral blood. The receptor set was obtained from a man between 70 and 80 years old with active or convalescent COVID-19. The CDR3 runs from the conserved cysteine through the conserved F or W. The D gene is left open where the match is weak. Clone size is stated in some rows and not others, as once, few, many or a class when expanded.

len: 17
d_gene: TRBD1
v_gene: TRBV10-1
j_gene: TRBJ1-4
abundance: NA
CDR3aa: CASPPWQGAGNCEKLFF
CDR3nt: TGCGCCAGCCCCCCGTGGCAGGGGGCGGGTAATTGTGAAAAACTGTTTTTT

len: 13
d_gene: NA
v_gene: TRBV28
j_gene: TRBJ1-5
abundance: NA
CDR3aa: CASSFSVYQPQHF
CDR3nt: TGTGCCAGCAGCTTTTCCGTATATCAGCCCCAGCATTTT

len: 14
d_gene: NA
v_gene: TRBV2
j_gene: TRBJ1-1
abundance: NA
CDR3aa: CASRERTVYTEAFF
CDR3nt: TGTGCCAGCAGAGAACGGACAGTCTACACTGAAGCTTTCTTT

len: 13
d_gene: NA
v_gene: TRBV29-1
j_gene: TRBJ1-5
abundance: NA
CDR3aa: CSVGGDVGQPQHF
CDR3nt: TGCAGCGTTGGGGGGGACGTCGGGCAGCCCCAGCATTTT

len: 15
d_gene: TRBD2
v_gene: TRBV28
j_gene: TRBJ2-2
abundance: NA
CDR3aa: CASSPAGGPTGELFF
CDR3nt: TGTGCCAGCAGTCCAGCGGGGGGGCCCACCGGGGAGCTGTTTTTT

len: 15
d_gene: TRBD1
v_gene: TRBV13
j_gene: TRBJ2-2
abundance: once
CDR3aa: CASSPRQGLSGELFF
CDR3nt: TGTGCCAGCAGCCCCAGACAGGGATTGTCCGGGGAGCTGTTTTTT

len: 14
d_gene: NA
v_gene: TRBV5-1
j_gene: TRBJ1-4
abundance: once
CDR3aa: CASSLGAGDGKLFF
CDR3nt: TGCGCCAGCAGCTTGGGGGCAGGGGATGGAAAACTGTTTTTT

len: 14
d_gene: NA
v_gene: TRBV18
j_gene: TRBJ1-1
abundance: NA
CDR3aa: CASSQDNGRTEAFF
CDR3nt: TGTGCCAGCTCTCAGGACAACGGGCGGACTGAAGCTTTCTTT

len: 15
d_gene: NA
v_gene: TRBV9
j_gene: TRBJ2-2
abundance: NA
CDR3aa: CASSAGSVSAGELFF
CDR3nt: TGTGCCAGCAGCGCTGGATCCGTTAGCGCCGGGGAGCTGTTTTTT

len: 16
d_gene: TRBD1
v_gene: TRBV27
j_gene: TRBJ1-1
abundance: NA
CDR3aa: CASSLPTGAANTEAFF
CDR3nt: TGTGCCAGCAGTCTCCCCACAGGGGCGGCGAACACTGAAGCTTTCTTT

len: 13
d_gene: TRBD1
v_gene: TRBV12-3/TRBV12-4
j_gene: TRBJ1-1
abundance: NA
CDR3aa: CASGGQVDTEAFF
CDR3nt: TGTGCCAGCGGCGGACAGGTTGACACTGAAGCTTTCTTT

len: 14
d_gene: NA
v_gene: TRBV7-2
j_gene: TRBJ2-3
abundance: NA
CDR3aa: CASSPDPSPDTQYF
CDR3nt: TGTGCCAGCAGCCCTGACCCTAGCCCAGATACGCAGTATTTT

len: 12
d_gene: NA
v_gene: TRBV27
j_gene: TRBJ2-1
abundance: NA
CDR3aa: CASRGHHNEQFF
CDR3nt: TGTGCCAGTCGGGGACACCACAATGAGCAGTTCTTC

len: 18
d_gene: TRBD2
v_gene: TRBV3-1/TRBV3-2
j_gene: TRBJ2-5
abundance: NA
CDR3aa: CASSQDPPGTSGVETQYF
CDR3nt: TGTGCCAGCAGCCAAGATCCGCCCGGGACTAGCGGGGTCGAGACCCAGTACTTC

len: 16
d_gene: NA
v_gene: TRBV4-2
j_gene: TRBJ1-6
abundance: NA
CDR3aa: CASSPQPRVPNSPLHF
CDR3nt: TGTGCCAGCAGCCCACAACCCCGGGTCCCAAATTCACCCCTCCACTTT

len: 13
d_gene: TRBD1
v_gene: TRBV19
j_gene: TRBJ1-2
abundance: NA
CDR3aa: CASSTGTGDGYTF
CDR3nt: TGTGCCAGTAGTACCGGGACAGGGGACGGCTACACCTTC

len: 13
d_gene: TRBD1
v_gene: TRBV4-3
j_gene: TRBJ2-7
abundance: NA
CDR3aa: CASSRGTAYEQYF
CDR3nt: TGCGCCAGCAGCCGGGGGACAGCCTACGAGCAGTACTTC

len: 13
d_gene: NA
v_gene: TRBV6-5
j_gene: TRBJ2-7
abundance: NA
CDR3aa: CASSSTGKVEQYF
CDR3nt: TGTGCCAGCAGCTCGACAGGTAAAGTCGAGCAGTACTTC

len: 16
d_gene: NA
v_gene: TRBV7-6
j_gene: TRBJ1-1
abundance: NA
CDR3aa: CASSLGVGWASAEAFF
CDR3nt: TGTGCCAGCAGCTTAGGGGTTGGCTGGGCCTCTGCTGAAGCTTTCTTT

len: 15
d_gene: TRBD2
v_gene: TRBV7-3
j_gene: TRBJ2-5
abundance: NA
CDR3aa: CASSPSGGAAETQYF
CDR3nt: TGTGCCAGCAGCCCTAGCGGGGGGGCCGCAGAGACCCAGTACTTC

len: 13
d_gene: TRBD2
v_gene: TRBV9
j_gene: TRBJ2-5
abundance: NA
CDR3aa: CASSVGAGLAQYF
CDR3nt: TGTGCCAGCAGCGTAGGAGCGGGGTTGGCCCAGTACTTC

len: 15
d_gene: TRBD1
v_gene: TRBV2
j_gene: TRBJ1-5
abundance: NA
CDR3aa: CASRGTGFSNQPQHF
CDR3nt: TGTGCCAGCAGGGGGACAGGGTTTAGCAATCAGCCCCAGCATTTT

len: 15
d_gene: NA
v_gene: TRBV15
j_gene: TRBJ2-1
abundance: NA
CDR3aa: CAIERAATSYNEQFF
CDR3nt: TGTGCCATCGAGCGGGCCGCAACCTCCTACAATGAGCAGTTCTTC

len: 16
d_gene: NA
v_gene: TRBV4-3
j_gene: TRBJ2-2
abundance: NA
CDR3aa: CASSQEGRGDTGELFF
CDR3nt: TGCGCCAGCAGCCAAGAGGGCAGGGGAGATACCGGGGAGCTGTTTTTT

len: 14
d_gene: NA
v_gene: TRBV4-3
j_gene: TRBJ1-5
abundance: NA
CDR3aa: CASSQDSGGQPQHF
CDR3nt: TGCGCCAGCAGCCAAGACTCCGGGGGTCAGCCCCAGCATTTT

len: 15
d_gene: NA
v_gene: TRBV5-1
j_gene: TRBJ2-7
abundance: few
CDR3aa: CASSLMRAGAVEQYF
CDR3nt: TGCGCCAGCAGCTTAATGAGGGCAGGGGCCGTCGAGCAGTACTTC

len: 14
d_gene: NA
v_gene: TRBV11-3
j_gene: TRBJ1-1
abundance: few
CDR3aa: CASSLESWSTEAFF
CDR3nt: TGTGCCAGCAGCTTGGAAAGTTGGAGCACTGAAGCTTTCTTT

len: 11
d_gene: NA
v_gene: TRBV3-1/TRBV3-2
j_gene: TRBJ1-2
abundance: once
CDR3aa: CASSHSSGYTF
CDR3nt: TGTGCCAGCAGCCATTCGTCCGGCTACACCTTC

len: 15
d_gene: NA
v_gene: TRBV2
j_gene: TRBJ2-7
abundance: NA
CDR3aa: CASSDSAGATYEQYF
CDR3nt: TGTGCCAGCAGTGACTCGGCGGGGGCGACCTACGAGCAGTACTTC

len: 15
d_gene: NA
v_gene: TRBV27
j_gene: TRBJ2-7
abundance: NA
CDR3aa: CASRNHGSSPSEQYF
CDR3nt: TGTGCCAGCAGGAACCACGGGAGTTCCCCTAGTGAGCAGTACTTC

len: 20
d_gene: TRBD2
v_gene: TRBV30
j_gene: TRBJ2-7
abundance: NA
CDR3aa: CAWSVHSGDLIFPSSYEQYF
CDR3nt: TGTGCCTGGAGTGTACATAGCGGGGACCTCATATTTCCGAGCTCCTACGAGCAGTACTTC

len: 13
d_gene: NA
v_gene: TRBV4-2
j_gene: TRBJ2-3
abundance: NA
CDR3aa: CASSPVGGLTQYF
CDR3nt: TGTGCCAGCAGCCCCGTCGGGGGACTGACGCAGTATTTT

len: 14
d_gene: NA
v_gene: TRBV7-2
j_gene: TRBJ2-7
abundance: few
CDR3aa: CASSLAQGQYEQYF
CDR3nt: TGTGCCAGCAGCTTAGCACAGGGTCAGTACGAGCAGTACTTC

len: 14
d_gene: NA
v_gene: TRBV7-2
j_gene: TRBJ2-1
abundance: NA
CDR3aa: CASSPDRSYNEQFF
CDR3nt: TGTGCCAGCAGCCCCGACAGGAGCTACAATGAGCAGTTCTTC

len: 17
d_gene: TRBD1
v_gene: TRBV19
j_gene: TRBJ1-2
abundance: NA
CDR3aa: CASSIDLVGQGALGYTF
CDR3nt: TGTGCCAGTAGTATAGATCTAGTCGGACAGGGGGCGCTTGGCTACACCTTC

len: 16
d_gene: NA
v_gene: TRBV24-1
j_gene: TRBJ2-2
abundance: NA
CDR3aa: CATSDLLGRSTGELFF
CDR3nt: TGTGCCACCAGTGATTTGCTAGGCAGAAGTACCGGGGAGCTGTTTTTT

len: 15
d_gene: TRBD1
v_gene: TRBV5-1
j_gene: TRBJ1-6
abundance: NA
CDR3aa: CASSWDREHNSPLHF
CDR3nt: TGCGCCAGCAGCTGGGACAGGGAGCATAATTCACCCCTCCACTTT

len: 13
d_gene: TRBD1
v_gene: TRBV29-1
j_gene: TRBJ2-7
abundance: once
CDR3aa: CSVADRGDYEQYF
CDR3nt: TGCAGCGTTGCGGACAGGGGGGACTACGAGCAGTACTTC

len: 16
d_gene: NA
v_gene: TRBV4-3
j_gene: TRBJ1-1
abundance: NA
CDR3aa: CASSQARGGRRGEAFF
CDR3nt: TGCGCCAGCAGCCAAGCCCGCGGGGGGCGGCGGGGTGAAGCTTTCTTT

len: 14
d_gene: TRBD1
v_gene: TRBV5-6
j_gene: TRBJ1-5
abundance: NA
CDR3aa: CASSRFGQGGAQHF
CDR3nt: TGTGCCAGCAGCCGTTTCGGACAGGGCGGGGCCCAGCATTTT

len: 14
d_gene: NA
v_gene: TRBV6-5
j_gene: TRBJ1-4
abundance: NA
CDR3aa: CASSAQGLGEKLFF
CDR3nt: TGTGCCAGCAGCGCACAGGGATTGGGTGAAAAACTGTTTTTT

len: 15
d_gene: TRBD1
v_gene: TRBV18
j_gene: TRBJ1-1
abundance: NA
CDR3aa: CASSPQTGGGTEAFF
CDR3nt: TGTGCCAGCTCACCGCAGACAGGGGGCGGCACTGAAGCTTTCTTT

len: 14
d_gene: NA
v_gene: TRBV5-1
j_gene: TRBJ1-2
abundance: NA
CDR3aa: CASSLGGQNYGYTF
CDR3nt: TGCGCCAGCAGCTTGGGGGGCCAGAACTATGGCTACACCTTC

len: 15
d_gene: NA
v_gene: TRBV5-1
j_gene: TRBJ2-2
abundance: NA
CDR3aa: CASSLGQSNTGELFF
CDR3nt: TGCGCCAGCAGCTTGGGGCAGTCCAACACCGGGGAGCTGTTTTTT

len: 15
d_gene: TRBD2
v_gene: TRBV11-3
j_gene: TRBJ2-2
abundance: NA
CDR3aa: CASSRLAGETGELFF
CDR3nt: TGTGCCAGCAGCCGACTAGCGGGAGAAACCGGGGAGCTGTTTTTT

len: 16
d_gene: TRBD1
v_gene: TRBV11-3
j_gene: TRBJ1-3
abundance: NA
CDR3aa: CASSPRTGGSGNTIYF
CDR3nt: TGTGCCAGCAGCCCCAGGACAGGGGGCTCTGGAAACACCATATATTTT

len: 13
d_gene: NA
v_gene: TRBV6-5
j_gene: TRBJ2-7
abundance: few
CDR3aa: CASNPGIYYEQYF
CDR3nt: TGTGCCAGCAACCCAGGGATTTACTACGAGCAGTACTTC

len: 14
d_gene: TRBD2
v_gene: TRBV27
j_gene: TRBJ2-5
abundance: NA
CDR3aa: CASSLTSGGETQYF
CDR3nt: TGTGCCAGCAGTTTGACTAGCGGGGGGGAGACCCAGTACTTC

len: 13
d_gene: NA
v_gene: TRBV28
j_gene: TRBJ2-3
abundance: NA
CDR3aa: CASRYGLGGTQYF
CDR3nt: TGTGCCAGCAGGTATGGATTGGGAGGTACGCAGTATTTT

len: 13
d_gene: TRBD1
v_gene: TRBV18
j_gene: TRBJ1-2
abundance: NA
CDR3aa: CASSQQGASGYTF
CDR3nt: TGTGCCAGCTCCCAACAGGGGGCGAGCGGCTACACCTTC

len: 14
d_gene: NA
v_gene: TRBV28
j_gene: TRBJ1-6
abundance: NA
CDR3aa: CASRRELYNSPLHF
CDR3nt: TGTGCCAGCAGACGGGAGCTTTATAATTCACCCCTCCACTTT

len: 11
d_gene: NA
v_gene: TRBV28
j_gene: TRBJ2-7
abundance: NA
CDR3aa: CASSSPYEQYF
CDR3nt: TGTGCCAGCAGCTCCCCCTACGAGCAGTACTTC

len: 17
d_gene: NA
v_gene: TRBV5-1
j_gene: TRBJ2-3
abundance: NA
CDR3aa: CASSLGVVSTSTDTQYF
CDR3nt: TGCGCCAGCAGCTTGGGAGTGGTCTCCACTAGCACAGATACGCAGTATTTT

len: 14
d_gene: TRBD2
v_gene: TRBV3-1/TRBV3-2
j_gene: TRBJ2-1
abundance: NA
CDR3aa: CASSQRGGGNEQFF
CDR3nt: TGTGCCAGCAGCCAGCGGGGGGGCGGCAATGAGCAGTTCTTC

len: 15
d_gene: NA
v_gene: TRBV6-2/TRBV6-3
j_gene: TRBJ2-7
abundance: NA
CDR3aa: CASSPTGSPTFSQYF
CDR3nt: TGTGCCAGCAGTCCGACAGGTTCACCTACGTTTTCGCAGTACTTC

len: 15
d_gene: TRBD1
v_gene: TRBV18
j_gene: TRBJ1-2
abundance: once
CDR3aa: CASSSLDRPHYGYTF
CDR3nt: TGTGCCAGCTCATCGCTGGACAGGCCTCACTATGGCTACACCTTC